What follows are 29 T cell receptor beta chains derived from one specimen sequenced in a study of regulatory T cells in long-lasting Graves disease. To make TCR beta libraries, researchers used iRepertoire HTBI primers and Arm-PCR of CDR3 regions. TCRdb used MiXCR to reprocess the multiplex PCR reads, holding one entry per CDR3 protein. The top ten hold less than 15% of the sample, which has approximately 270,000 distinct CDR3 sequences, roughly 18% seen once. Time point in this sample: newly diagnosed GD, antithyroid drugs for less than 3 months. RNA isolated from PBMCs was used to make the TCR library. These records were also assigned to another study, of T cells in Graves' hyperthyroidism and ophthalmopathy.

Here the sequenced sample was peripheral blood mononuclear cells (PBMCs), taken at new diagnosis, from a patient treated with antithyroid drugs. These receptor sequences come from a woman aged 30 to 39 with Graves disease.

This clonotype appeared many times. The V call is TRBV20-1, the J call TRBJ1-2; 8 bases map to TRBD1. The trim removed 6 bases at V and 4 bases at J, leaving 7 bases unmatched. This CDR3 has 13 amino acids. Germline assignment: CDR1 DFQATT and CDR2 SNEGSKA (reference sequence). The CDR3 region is CSAHLDRAYGYTF. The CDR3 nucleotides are TGCAGTGCCCATCTGGACAGGGCCTATGGCTACACCTTC.

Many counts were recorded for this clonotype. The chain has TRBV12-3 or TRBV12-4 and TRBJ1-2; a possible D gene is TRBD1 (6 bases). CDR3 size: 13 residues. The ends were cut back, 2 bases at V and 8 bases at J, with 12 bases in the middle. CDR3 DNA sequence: TGTGCCAGCAGTTTAAGGGGAAGGGGGGGCTACACCTTC. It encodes CASSLRGRGGYTF.

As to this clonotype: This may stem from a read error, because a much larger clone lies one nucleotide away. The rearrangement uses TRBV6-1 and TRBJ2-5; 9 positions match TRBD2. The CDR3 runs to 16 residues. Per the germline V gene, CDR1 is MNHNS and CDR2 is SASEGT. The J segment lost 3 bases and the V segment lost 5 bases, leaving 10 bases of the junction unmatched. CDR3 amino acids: CASSLREAGGEETQYF. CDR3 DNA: TGTGCCAGCAGTCTCAGGGAAGCGGGGGGCGAAGAGACCCAGTACTTC.

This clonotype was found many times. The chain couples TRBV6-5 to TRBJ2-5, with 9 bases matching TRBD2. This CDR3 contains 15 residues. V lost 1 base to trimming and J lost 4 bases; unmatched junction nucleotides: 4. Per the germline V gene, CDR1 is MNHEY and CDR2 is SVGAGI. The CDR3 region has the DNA TGTGCCAGCAGTTACTTTAGGCGGGGGGGAGAGACCCAGTACTTC. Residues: CASSYFRRGGETQYF.

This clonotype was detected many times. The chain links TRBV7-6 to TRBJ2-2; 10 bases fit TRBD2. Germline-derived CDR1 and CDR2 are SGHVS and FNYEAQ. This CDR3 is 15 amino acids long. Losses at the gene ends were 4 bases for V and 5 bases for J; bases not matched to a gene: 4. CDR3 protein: CASSYVAGGTGELFF. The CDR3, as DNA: TGTGCCAGCAGCTATGTAGCGGGGGGAACCGGGGAGCTGTTTTTT.

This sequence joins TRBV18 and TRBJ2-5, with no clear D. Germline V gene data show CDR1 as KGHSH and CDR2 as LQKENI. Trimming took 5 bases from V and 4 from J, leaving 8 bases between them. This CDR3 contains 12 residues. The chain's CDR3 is CASSTRIETQYF. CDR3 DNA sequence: TGTGCCAGCTCAACCAGGATAGAGACCCAGTACTTC. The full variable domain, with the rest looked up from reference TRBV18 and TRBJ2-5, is NAGVMQNPRHLVRRRGQEARLRCSPMKGHSHVYWYRQLPEEGLKFMVYLQKENIIDESGMPKERFSAEFPKEGPSILRIQQVVRGDSAAYFCASSTRIETQYFGPGTRLLVL.

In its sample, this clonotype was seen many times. CDR3 bases: TGTGCCAGCAGCCAGTGGACAGGGGAAGGCGAAAAACTGTTTTTT. This translates into CASSQWTGEGEKLFF. J is TRBJ1-4 and V is TRBV3-1; TRBD1 agrees at 9 bases. Trimming removed 3 bases from V and 8 bases from J; junction bases left unmatched: 7. This CDR3 contains 15 residues. Germline loops: CDR1 LGHDT, CDR2 YNNKEL (reference sequence).

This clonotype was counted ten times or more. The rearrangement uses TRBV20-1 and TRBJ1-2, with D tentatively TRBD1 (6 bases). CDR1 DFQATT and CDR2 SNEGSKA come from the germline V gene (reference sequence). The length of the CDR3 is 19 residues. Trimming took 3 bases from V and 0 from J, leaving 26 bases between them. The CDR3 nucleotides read TGCAGTGCTAGCCCTCCCAGACAGGAGTGGGCCCTAGCTAACTATGGCTACACCTTC. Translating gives CSASPPRQEWALANYGYTF.

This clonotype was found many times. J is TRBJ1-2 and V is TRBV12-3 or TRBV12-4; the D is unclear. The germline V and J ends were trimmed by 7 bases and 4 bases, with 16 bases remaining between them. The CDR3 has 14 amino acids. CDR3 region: CASTLRVESYGYTF. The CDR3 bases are TGTGCCAGCACCCTAAGGGTCGAGAGCTATGGCTACACCTTC.

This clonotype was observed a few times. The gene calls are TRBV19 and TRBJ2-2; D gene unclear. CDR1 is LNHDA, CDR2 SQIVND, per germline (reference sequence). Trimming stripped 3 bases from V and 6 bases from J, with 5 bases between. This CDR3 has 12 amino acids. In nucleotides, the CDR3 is TGTGCCAGTAGTATTAGGGCCGGGGAGCTGTTTTTT. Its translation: CASSIRAGELFF.

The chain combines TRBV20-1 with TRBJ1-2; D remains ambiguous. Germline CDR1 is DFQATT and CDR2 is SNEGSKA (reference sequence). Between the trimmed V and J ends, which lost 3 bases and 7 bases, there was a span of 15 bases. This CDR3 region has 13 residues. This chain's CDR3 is CSASSGAGFGYTF. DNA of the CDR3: TGCAGTGCTAGTAGTGGCGCGGGTTTTGGCTACACCTTC.

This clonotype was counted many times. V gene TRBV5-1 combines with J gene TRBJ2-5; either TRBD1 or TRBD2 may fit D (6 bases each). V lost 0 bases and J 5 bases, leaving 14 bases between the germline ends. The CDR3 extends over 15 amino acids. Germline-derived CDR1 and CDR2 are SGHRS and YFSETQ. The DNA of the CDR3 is TGCGCCAGCAGCTTGGACCGGGGGCTGGGGGAGACCCAGTACTTC. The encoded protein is CASSLDRGLGETQYF.

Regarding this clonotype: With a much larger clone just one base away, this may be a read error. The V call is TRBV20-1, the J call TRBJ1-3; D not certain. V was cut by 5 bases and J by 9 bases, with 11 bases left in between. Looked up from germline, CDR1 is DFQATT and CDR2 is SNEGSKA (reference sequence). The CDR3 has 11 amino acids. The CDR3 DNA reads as TGCAGTGCTGGTGGTGGGGTCACCATATATTTT. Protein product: CSAGGGVTIYF.

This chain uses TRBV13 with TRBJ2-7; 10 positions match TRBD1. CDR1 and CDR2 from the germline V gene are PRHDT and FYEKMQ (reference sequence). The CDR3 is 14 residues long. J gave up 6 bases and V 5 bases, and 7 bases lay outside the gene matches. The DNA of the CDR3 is TGTGCCAGCAGCCCGGACAGGGGGTCGTTCGAGCAGTACTTC. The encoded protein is CASSPDRGSFEQYF.

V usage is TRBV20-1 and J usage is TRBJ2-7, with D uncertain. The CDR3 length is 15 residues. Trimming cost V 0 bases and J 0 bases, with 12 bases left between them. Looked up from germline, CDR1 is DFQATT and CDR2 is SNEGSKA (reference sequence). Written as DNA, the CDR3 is TGCAGTGCTAGAGATTGGAGTACAAGCTCCTACGAGCAGTACTTC. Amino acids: CSARDWSTSSYEQYF.

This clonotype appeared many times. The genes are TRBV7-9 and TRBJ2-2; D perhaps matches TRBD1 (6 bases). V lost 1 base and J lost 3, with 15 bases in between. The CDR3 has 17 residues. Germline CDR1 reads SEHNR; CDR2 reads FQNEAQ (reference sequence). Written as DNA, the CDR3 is TGTGCCAGCAGCTTAGATGGGACACTGGGCCACACCGGGGAGCTGTTTTTT. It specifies CASSLDGTLGHTGELFF. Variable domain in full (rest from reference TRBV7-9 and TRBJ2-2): DTGVSQNPRHKITKRGQNVTFRCDPISEHNRLYWYRQTLGQGPEFLTYFQNEAQLEKSRLLSDRFSAERPKGSFSTLEIQRTEQGDSAMYLCASSLDGTLGHTGELFFGEGSRLTVL.

CDR3 region: CSARLGGGGGNQPQHF. CDR3 nucleotide sequence: TGCAGTGCTAGATTGGGGGGGGGGGGCGGCAATCAGCCCCAGCATTTT. The chain uses TRBV20-1 and TRBJ1-5; tentative D call: TRBD1 (6 bases). The CDR3 sequence is 16 residues long. Between the trimmed V and J ends, which lost 2 bases and 2 bases, there was a span of 16 bases. Per germline, CDR1 DFQATT and CDR2 SNEGSKA (reference sequence).

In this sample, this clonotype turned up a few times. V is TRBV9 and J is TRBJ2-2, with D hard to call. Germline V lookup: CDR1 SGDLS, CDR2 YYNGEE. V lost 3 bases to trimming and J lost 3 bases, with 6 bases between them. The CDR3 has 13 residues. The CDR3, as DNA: TGTGCCAGCAGCGCCGGTCACACCGGGGAGCTGTTTTTT. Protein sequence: CASSAGHTGELFF. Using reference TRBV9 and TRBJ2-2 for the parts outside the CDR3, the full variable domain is DSGVTQTPKHLITATGQRVTLRCSPRSGDLSVYWYQQSLDQGLQFLIQYYNGEERAKGNILERFSAQQFPDLHSELNLSSLELGDSALYFCASSAGHTGELFFGEGSRLTVL.

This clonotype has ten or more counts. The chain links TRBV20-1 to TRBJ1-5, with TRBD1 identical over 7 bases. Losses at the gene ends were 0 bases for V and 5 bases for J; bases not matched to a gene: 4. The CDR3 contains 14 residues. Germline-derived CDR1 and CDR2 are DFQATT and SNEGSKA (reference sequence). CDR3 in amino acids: CSARDIGGYQPQHF. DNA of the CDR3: TGCAGTGCTAGAGATATAGGGGGCTATCAGCCCCAGCATTTT.

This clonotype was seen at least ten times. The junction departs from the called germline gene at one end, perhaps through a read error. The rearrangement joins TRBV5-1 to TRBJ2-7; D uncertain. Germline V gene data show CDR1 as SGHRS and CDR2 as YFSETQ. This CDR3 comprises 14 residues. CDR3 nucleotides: TGTGCCAGCAGCTTAAGGCTTCTATCCTACGAGCAGTACTTC. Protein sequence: CASSLRLLSYEQYF.

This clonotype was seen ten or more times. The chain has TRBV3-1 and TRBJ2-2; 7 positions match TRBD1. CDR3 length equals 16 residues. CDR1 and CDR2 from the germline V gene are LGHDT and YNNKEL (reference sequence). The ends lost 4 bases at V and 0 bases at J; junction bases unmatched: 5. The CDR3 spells CASSLYGTANTGELFF. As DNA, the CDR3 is TGTGCCAGCAGCCTATACGGGACAGCGAACACCGGGGAGCTGTTTTTT.

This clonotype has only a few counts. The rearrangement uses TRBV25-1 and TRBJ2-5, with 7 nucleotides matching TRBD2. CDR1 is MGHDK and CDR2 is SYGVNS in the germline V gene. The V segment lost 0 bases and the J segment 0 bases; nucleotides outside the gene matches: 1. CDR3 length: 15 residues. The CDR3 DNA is TGTGCCAGCAGTGAATATCGGGGGGACCAAGAGACCCAGTACTTC. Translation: CASSEYRGDQETQYF.

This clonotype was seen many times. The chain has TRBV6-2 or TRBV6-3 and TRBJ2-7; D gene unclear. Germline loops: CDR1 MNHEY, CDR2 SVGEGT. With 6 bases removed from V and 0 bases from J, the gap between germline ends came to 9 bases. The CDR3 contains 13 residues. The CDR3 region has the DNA TGTGCCAGCAGGGACGGTTTCTCCTACGAGCAGTACTTC. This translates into CASRDGFSYEQYF.

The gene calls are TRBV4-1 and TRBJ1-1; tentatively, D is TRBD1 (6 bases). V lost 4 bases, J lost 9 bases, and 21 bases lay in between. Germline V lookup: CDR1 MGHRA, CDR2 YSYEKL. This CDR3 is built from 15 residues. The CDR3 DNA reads TGCGCCAGCAGCCGCCCTTCAGGGGAATTTGGTCAAGCTTTCTTT. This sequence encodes CASSRPSGEFGQAFF.

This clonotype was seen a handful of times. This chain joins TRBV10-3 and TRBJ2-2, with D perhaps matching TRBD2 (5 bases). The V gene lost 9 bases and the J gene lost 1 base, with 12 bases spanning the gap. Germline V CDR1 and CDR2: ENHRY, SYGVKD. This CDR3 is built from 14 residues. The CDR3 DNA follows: TGTGCCATTCCAGACGGGAAGAACACCGGGGAGCTGTTTTTT. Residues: CAIPDGKNTGELFF.

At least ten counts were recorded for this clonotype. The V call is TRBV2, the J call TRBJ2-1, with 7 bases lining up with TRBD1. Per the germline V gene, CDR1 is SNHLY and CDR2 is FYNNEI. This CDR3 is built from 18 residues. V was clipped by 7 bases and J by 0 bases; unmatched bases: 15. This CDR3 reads CASNVQGSLPSSYNEQFF. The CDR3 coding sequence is TGTGCCAGCAATGTACAGGGGAGTCTCCCTAGCTCCTACAATGAGCAGTTCTTC. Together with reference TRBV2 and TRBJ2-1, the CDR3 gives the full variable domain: EPEVTQTPSHQVTQMGQEVILRCVPISNHLYFYWYRQILGQKVEFLVSFYNNEISEKSEIFDDQFSVERPDGSNFTLKIRSTKLEDSAMYFCASNVQGSLPSSYNEQFFGPGTRLTVL.

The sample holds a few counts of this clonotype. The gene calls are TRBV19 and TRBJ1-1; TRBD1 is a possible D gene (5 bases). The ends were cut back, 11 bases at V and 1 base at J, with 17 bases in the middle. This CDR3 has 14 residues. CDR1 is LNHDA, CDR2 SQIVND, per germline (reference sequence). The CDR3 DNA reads TGTGCCGCAGGCAGGGCAGGGACGAACACTGAAGCTTTCTTT. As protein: CAAGRAGTNTEAFF.

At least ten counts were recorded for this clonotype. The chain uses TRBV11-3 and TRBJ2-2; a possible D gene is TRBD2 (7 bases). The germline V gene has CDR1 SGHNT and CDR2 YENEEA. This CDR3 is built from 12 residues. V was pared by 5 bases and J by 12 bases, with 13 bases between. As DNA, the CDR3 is TGTGCCAGCAGCCTCCCGGGGGGCCAGCTGTTTTTT. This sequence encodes CASSLPGGQLFF.

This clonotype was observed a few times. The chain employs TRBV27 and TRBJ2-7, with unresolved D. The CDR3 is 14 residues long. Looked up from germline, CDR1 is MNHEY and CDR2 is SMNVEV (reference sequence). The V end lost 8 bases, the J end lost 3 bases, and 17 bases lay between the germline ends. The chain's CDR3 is CASGYTSHRYEQYF. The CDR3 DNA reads TGTGCCAGCGGGTATACCTCTCACCGCTACGAGCAGTACTTC.